This T cell receptor beta chain was identified in a study of radiation and T cells in renal cell carcinoma. Treatment reported: treatment-naive control, cytoreductive nephrectomy. Controls included several female and about a dozen male donors, resected 2011 to 2014. With regard to this clone: Its target is not known.

Study-wide results and limits: Irradiated tumors had higher TCR clonality than control tumors. Dominant CDR3 motifs were more common in irradiated tumors than controls.

Measured with immunoSEQ multiplex PCR; TCRdb has only the in-frame clones, and not every one. The sample includes approximately 12,000 clones, less than 70% of them seen just once. Sample: tumor tissue, taken from a patient whose treatment was nephrectomy without radiotherapy. The receptor was isolated from a woman of 80 years or more with renal cell carcinoma.

The CDR3, as DNA: TGCGCCAGCAGCTTTTCAGGGTCCTTGGGCGAGCAGTACGTC. It yields the protein CASSFSGSLGEQYV. The J gene is TRBJ2-7, the V gene TRBV5-1; weak D call: TRBD1 (5 bases). V lost 2 bases and J lost 6, with 15 bases in between. The germline CDR1 and CDR2 sequences are SGHRS and YFSETQ. The CDR3 consists of 14 residues.